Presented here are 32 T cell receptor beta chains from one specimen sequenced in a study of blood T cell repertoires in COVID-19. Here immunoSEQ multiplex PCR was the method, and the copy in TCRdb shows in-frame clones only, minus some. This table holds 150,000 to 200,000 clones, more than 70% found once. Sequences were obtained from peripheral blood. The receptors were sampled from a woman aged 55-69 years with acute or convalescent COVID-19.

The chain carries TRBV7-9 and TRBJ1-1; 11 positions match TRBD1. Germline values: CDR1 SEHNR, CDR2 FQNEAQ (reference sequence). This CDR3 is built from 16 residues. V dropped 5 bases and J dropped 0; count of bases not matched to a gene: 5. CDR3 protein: CASSRDRGKMNTEAFF. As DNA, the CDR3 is TGTGCCAGCAGCCGGGACAGGGGGAAGATGAACACTGAAGCTTTCTTT.

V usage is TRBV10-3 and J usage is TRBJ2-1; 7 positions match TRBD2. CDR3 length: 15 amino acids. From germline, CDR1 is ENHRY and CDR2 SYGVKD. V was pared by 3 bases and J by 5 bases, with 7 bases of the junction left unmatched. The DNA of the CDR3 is TGTGCCATCAGTGACGCTAGCGGTTACAACAATGAGCAGTTCTTC. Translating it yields CAISDASGYNNEQFF.

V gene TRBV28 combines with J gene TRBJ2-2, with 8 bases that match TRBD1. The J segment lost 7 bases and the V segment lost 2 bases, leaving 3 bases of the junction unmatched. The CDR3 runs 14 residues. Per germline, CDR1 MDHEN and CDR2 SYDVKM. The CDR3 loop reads CASSLQGANGELFF. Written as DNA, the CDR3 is TGTGCCAGCAGTTTACAGGGGGCTAACGGGGAGCTGTTTTTT.

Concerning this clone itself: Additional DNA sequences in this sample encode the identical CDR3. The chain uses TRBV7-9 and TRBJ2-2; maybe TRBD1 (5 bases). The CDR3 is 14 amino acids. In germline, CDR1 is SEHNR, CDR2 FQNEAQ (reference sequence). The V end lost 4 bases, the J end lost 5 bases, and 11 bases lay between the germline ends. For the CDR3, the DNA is TGTGCCAGCAGCTCATCAGGGCATACCGGGGAGCTGTTTTTT. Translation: CASSSSGHTGELFF.

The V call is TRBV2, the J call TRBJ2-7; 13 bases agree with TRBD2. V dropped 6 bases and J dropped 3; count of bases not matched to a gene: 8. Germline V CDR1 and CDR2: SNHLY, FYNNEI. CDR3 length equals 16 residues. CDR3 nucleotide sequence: TGTGCCAGCAGAGGACTAGCGGGAGTAGCGGGCTACGAGCAGTACTTC. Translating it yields CASRGLAGVAGYEQYF.

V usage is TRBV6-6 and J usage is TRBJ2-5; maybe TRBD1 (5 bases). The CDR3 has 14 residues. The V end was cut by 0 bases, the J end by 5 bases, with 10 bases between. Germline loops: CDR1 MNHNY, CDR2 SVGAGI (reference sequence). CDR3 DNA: TGTGCCAGCAGTTACTCGCCAGGGAAGGAGACCCAGTACTTC. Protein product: CASSYSPGKETQYF.

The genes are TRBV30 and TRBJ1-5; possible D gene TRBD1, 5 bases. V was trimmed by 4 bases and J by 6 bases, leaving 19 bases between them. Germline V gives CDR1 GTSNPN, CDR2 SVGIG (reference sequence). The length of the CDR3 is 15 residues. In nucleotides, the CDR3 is TGTGCCTGGACTCCTACAGGAAAGTTAATTCAGCCCCAGCATTTT. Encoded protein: CAWTPTGKLIQPQHF.

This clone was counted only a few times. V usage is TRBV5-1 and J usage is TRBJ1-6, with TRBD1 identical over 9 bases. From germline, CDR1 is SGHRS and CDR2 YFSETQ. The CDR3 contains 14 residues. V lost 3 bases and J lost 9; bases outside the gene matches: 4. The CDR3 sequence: CASSSGQGTSPLHF. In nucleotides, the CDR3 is TGCGCCAGCAGCTCGGGACAGGGTACTTCACCCCTCCACTTT.

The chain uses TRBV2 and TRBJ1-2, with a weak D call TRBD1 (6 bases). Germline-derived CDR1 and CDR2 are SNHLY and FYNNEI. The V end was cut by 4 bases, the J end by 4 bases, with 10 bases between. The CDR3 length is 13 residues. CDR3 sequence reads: CASSARQAYGYTF. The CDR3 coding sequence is TGTGCCAGCAGTGCTAGACAGGCCTATGGCTACACCTTC.

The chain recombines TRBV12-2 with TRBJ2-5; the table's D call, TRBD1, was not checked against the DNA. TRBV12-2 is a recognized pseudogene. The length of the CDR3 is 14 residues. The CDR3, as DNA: TGTGCAAGTCGCGTTGACAGGGGGCTTGAGACCCAGTACTTC. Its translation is CASRVDRGLETQYF.

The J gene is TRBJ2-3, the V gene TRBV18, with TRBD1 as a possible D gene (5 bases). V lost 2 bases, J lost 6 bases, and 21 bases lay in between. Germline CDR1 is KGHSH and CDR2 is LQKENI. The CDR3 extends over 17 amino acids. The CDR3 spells CASSPSAPGSVTDTQYF. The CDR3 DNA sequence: TGTGCCAGCTCACCATCCGCCCCAGGGTCAGTTACCGATACGCAGTATTTT.

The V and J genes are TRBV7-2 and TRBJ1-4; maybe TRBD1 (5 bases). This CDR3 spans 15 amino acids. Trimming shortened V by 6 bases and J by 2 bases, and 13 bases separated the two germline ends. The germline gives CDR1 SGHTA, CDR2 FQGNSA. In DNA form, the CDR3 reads TGTGCCAGCAGAACGGGTGGGGGGACTAATGAAAAACTGTTTTTT. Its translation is CASRTGGGTNEKLFF. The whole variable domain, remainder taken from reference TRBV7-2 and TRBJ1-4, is GAGVSQSPSNKVTEKGKDVELRCDPISGHTALYWYRQSLGQGLEFLIYFQGNSAPDKSGLPSDRFSAERTGGSVSTLTIQRTQQEDSAVYLCASRTGGGTNEKLFFGSGTQLSVL.

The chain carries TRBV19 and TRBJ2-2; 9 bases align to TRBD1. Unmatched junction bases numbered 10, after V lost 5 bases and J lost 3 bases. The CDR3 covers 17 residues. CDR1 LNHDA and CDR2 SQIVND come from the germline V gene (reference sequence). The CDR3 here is CASSRYLQGADTGELFF. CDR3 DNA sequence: TGTGCCAGTAGTCGTTACCTACAGGGGGCAGACACCGGGGAGCTGTTTTTT.

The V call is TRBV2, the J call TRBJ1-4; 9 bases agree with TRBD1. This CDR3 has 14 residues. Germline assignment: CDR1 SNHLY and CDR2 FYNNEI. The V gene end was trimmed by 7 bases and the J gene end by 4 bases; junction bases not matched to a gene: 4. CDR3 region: CASKDRGINEKLFF. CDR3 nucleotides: TGTGCCAGCAAAGACAGGGGGATTAATGAAAAACTGTTTTTT.

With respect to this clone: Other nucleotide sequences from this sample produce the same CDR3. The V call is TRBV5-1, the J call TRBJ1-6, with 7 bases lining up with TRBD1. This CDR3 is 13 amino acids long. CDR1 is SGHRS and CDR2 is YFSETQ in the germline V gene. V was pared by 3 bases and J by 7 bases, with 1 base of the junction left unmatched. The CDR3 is CASSWDSNSPLHF. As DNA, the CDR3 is TGCGCCAGCAGCTGGGACAGCAATTCACCCCTCCACTTT.

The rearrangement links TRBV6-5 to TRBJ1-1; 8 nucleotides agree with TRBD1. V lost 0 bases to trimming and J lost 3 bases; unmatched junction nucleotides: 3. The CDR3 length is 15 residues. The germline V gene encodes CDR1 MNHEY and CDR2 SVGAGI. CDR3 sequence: CASSYSYRGDTEAFF. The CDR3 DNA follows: TGTGCCAGCAGTTACTCGTACAGGGGGGACACTGAAGCTTTCTTT.

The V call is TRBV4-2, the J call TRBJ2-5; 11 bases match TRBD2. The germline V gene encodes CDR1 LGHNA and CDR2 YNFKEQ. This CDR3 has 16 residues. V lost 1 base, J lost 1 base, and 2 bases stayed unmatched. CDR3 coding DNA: TGTGCCAGCAGCCAAGTCGGACTAGCGGGCCAAGAGACCCAGTACTTC. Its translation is CASSQVGLAGQETQYF.

The CDR3 region has the DNA TGCGCCAGCAGCCAAGCCCCTAGCGGGAGGGCCACAGATACGCAGTATTTT. As protein: CASSQAPSGRATDTQYF. The chain joins TRBV4-1 to TRBJ2-3; TRBD2 agrees at 12 bases. Germline V gene sequence: CDR1 MGHRA, CDR2 YSYEKL. V shed 1 base and J 2 bases; nucleotides not matched to a gene: 4. The CDR3 is 17 residues long.

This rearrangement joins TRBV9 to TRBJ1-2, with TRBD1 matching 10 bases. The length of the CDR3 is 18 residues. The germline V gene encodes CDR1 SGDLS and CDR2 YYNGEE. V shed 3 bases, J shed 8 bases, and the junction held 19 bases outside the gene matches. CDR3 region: CASSAPPGTRDRGWGYTF. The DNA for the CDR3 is TGTGCCAGCAGCGCCCCCCCGGGGACTCGGGACAGGGGCTGGGGCTACACCTTC.

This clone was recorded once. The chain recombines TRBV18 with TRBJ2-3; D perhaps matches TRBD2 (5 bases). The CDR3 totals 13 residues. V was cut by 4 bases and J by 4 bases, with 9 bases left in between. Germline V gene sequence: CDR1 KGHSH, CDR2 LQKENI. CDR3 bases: TGTGCCAGCTCACTTCTCGGGGCAGATACGCAGTATTTT. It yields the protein CASSLLGADTQYF.

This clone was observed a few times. The CDR3 DNA reads TGTGCCAGTAGTAGTGATCCAGGGGGCGTTCGTGGCTACACCTTC. Amino acid sequence: CASSSDPGGVRGYTF. The V and J genes are TRBV19 and TRBJ1-2; 8 bases match TRBD1. The germline gives CDR1 LNHDA, CDR2 SQIVND (reference sequence). With 4 bases clipped from V and 7 bases from J, the junction kept 11 bases outside the gene matches. This CDR3 contains 15 residues.

CDR3 region: CATSEAGGENTEAFF. CDR3 nucleotide sequence: TGTGCCACCAGTGAAGCAGGGGGCGAGAACACTGAAGCTTTCTTT. The chain employs TRBV24-1 and TRBJ1-1; 8 positions agree with TRBD1. J was trimmed by 1 base and V by 4 bases; bases with no gene match: 4. The germline gives CDR1 KGHDR, CDR2 SFDVKD. This CDR3 is 15 amino acids long.

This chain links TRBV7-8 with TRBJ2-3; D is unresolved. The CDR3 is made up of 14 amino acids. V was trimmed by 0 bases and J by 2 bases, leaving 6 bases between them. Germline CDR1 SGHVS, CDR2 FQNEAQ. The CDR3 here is CASSLAATTDTQYF. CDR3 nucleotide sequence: TGTGCCAGCAGCTTAGCAGCGACCACAGATACGCAGTATTTT.

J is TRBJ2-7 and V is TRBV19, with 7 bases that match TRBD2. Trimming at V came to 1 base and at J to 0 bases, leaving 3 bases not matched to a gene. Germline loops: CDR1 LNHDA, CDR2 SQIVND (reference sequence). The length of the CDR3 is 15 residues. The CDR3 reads CASSIVGGSSYEQYF. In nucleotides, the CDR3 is TGTGCCAGTAGTATAGTCGGCGGGAGCTCCTACGAGCAGTACTTC. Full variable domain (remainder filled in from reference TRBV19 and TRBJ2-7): DGGITQSPKYLFRKEGQNVTLSCEQNLNHDAMYWYRQDPGQGLRLIYYSQIVNDFQKGDIAEGYSVSREKKESFPLTVTSAQKNPTAFYLCASSIVGGSSYEQYFGPGTRLTVT.

The CDR3 DNA is TGTGCCAGCGGGCTCTACAATGAGCAGTTCTTC. This gives the protein CASGLYNEQFF. J is TRBJ2-1 and V is TRBV25-1; D is uncertain. The CDR3 has 11 residues. Germline V gene sequence: CDR1 MGHDK, CDR2 SYGVNS. V was pared by 8 bases and J by 3 bases, with 5 bases between.

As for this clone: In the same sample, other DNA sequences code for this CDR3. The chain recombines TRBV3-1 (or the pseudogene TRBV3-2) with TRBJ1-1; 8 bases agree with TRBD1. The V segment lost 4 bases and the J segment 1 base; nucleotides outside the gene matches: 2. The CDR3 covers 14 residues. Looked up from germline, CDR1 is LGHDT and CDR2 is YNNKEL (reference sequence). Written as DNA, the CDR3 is TGTGCCAGCAGCCGTACAGGGGGGAACACTGAAGCTTTCTTT. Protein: CASSRTGGNTEAFF.

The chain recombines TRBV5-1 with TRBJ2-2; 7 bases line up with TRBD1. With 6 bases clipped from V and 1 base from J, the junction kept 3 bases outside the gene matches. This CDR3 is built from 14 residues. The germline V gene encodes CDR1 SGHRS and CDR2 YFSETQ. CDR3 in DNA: TGCGCCAGCAACAGGGGTGGGAACACCGGGGAGCTGTTTTTT. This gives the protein CASNRGGNTGELFF.

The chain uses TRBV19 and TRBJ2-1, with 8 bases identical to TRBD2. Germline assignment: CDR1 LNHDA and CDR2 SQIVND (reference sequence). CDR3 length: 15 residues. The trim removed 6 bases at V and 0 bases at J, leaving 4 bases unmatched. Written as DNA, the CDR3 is TGTGCCAGTAGCCGGGGACTAGTCTCCTACAATGAGCAGTTCTTC. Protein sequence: CASSRGLVSYNEQFF.

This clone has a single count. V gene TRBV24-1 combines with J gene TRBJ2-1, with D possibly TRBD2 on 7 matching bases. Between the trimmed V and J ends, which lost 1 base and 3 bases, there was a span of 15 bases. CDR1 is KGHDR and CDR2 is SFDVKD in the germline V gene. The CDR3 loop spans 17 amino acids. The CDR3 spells CATSDFGGGRFYNEQFF. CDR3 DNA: TGTGCCACCAGTGATTTTGGGGGGGGGCGCTTCTACAATGAGCAGTTCTTC.

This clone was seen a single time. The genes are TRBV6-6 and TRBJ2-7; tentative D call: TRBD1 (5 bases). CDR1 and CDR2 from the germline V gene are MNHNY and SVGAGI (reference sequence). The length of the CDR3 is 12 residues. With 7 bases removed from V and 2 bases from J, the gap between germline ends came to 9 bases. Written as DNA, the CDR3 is TGTGCCAGCACGGCAGGGACCTACGAGCAGTACTTC. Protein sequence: CASTAGTYEQYF.

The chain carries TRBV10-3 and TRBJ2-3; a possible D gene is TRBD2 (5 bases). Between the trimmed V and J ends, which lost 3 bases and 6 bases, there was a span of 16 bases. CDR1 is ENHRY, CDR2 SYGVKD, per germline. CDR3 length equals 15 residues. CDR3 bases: TGTGCCATCAGTGAAAGGGAGCAGGTCTCCGATACGCAGTATTTT. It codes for CAISEREQVSDTQYF.

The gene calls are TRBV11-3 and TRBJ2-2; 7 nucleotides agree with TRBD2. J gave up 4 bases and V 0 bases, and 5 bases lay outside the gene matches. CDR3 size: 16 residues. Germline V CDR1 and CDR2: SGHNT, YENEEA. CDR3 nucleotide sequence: TGTGCCAGCAGCTTAGAGGGAGGGGTCCTCACCGGGGAGCTGTTTTTT. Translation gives CASSLEGGVLTGELFF.